This T cell receptor beta chain appears in the sequencing data of a study of cytomegalovirus exposure and HLA in healthy donors. Study findings and constraints: According to an earlier analysis, most TCR beta V segments yielded productive rearrangements about 87% or about 30% of the time.

In regard to this clone: Its specificity is not known.

PCR amplification relied on 60 Vbeta primers (plus 13 Jbeta primers). Authors' processing steps: A later analysis counted 65 million to 90 million unique TCR beta chains, 10 million to 12 million shared. The protocol was immunoSEQ multiplex PCR, while the TCRdb copy is restricted to in-frame clones and leaves out a portion. V and J calls and clone size are those listed in that table; D and trimming were worked out from the DNA. The sample records around 190,000 clones, around 80% being singletons. Germline-derived CDR1 and CDR2 are SGHNT and YYREEE (reference sequence). V was trimmed by 2 bases and J by 1 base, leaving 15 bases between them. CDR3 length: 16 residues.

This sequence originates from a man aged 18 to 30 in good health and CMV-seronegative. The sequenced material came from PBMCs. The V gene is TRBV5-4, the J gene TRBJ1-2; TRBD1 might be the D (6 bases). For the CDR3, the DNA is TGTGCCAGCAGCTTCCCCGGGACAAACCTTAACTATGGCTACACCTTC. The encoded protein is CASSFPGTNLNYGYTF.